The 14 T cell receptor beta chains in this list originate from one sample, sequenced in a study of response to subunit inactivated influenza vaccine. TCRdb reprocessed the RT-PCR reads via MiXCR and lists one record per CDR3 protein. The data show approximately 500,000 distinct CDR3 sequences, with under 15% seen just once and 13% held by the top ten. The source material was PBMCs from blood, sampled 45 days after vaccination. Receptors were obtained from a man between 50 and 59 years old who received an inactivated influenza vaccine.

The chain recombines TRBV19 with TRBJ2-1; perhaps TRBD2 as D (6 bases). Germline assignment: CDR1 LNHDA and CDR2 SQIVND (reference sequence). The CDR3 is made up of 15 amino acids. The V end was cut by 6 bases, the J end by 5 bases, with 17 bases between. The CDR3 sequence: CASRPLVGGNNEQFF. The CDR3 DNA sequence: TGTGCCAGTAGACCACTAGTGGGGGGTAACAATGAGCAGTTCTTC. Supplemented by reference TRBV19 and TRBJ2-1, the full variable domain reads DGGITQSPKYLFRKEGQNVTLSCEQNLNHDAMYWYRQDPGQGLRLIYYSQIVNDFQKGDIAEGYSVSREKKESFPLTVTSAQKNPTAFYLCASRPLVGGNNEQFFGPGTRLTVL.

This clonotype was counted ten times or more. The rearrangement joins TRBV6-1 to TRBJ1-1; 8 bases are a match to TRBD1. This CDR3 has 15 residues. Unmatched junction bases numbered 11, after V lost 5 bases and J lost 6 bases. Germline CDR1 and CDR2: MNHNS and SASEGT. CDR3 DNA: TGTGCCAGCAGTCCCTTCGGAGCAGGGGGCCCTGAAGCTTTCTTT. It is translated as CASSPFGAGGPEAFF.

This clonotype came up a few times. The chain combines TRBV5-1 with TRBJ1-6, with 9 bases matching TRBD1. V shed 4 bases, J shed 5 bases, and the junction held 4 bases outside the gene matches. Germline V lookup: CDR1 SGHRS, CDR2 YFSETQ. The CDR3 is 15 amino acids. In DNA form, the CDR3 reads TGCGCCAGCAGCCAAACAGGGGGCGATAATTCACCCCTCCACTTT. Translation: CASSQTGGDNSPLHF.

Written as DNA, the CDR3 is TGTGCCAGCAGCCCCTACGGACAGGTCAACTACGAGCAGTACTTC. Encoded protein: CASSPYGQVNYEQYF. The chain couples TRBV7-2 to TRBJ2-7, with TRBD1 matching 7 bases. CDR1 SGHTA and CDR2 FQGNSA come from the germline V gene. V lost 5 bases to trimming and J lost 3 bases; unmatched junction nucleotides: 10. CDR3 length equals 15 residues.

This clonotype has a count of ten or more. The rearrangement joins TRBV20-1 to TRBJ2-2; weak D call: TRBD1 (5 bases). The length of the CDR3 is 13 residues. Germline-derived CDR1 and CDR2 are DFQATT and SNEGSKA (reference sequence). The V gene lost 6 bases and the J gene lost 4 bases, with 12 bases spanning the gap. The DNA for the CDR3 is TGCAGTGCGGGGCCTTCGGGCACCGGGGAGCTGTTTTTT. Its protein product is CSAGPSGTGELFF.

Many counts were recorded for this clonotype. The chain has TRBV10-3 and TRBJ2-1, with D perhaps TRBD2 (5 bases). There are 14 residues in the CDR3. V lost 4 bases and J 5 bases, leaving 12 bases between the germline ends. Looked up from germline, CDR1 is ENHRY and CDR2 is SYGVKD. The CDR3 nucleotides read TGTGCCATCAGTGCTTCACCGGGAAACAATGAGCAGTTCTTC. Its protein product is CAISASPGNNEQFF.

This clonotype showed up many times. This CDR3 reads CSASGFSNTEAFF. In nucleotides, the CDR3 is TGCAGTGCTAGCGGGTTTTCGAACACTGAAGCTTTCTTT. V is TRBV20-1 and J is TRBJ1-1, with unresolved D. Germline V lookup: CDR1 DFQATT, CDR2 SNEGSKA (reference sequence). The length of the CDR3 is 13 residues. Trimming removed 3 bases from V and 1 base from J, with 9 bases in between.

The chain links TRBV5-1 to TRBJ2-3; 9 nucleotides agree with TRBD2. Trimming removed 5 bases from V and 1 base from J; junction bases left unmatched: 11. The V gene's germline CDR1 is SGHRS and CDR2 YFSETQ. CDR3 length equals 17 residues. The CDR3 loop reads CASSLMFSGGGTDTQYF. In DNA, the CDR3 is TGCGCCAGCAGTCTGATGTTTAGCGGGGGTGGCACAGATACGCAGTATTTT.

The chain carries TRBV3-1 and TRBJ2-1, with D tentatively TRBD1 (5 bases). The CDR3 sequence is 19 residues long. Looked up from germline, CDR1 is LGHDT and CDR2 is YNNKEL (reference sequence). Deletions cut 0 bases from V and 5 bases from J, with 23 bases between. CDR3: CASSQDWPYQGDRNNEQFF. The CDR3 DNA reads as TGTGCCAGCAGCCAAGATTGGCCCTACCAGGGCGACAGAAACAATGAGCAGTTCTTC.

This clonotype came up a few times. The genes are TRBV11-2 and TRBJ1-1; D is undetermined. V gave up 0 bases and J gave up 0 bases, with 11 bases separating them. The germline CDR1 and CDR2 sequences are SGHAT and FQNNGV. The CDR3 contains 16 residues. The CDR3 bases are TGTGCCAGCAGCTTAGATGGAGCAGGAATGAACACTGAAGCTTTCTTT. Translated, it gives CASSLDGAGMNTEAFF.

This clonotype was seen a few times. The chain uses TRBV5-1 and TRBJ2-7; 9 positions match TRBD2. The germline V gene encodes CDR1 SGHRS and CDR2 YFSETQ. The CDR3 spans 16 residues. V was pared by 5 bases and J by 7 bases, with 16 bases of the junction left unmatched. The DNA of the CDR3 is TGCGCCAGCAGGCCATCCGGGGTAGCGGGAGTACGGGAGCAGTACTTC. This gives the protein CASRPSGVAGVREQYF.

The rearrangement uses TRBV12-3 or TRBV12-4 and TRBJ2-1; 7 nucleotides agree with TRBD2. This CDR3 is 14 amino acids long. Trimming took 4 bases from V and 3 from J; bases not matched to a gene: 3. CDR3 in DNA: TGTGCCAGCAGTTCCACTAGCGTCTACAATGAGCAGTTCTTC. This sequence encodes CASSSTSVYNEQFF.

The V gene is TRBV20-1, the J gene TRBJ2-1, with TRBD2 matching over 13 bases. Germline trimming cut 3 bases from V and 12 bases from J; bases unmatched to any gene: 8. The CDR3 spans 14 residues. CDR1 and CDR2 from the germline V gene are DFQATT and SNEGSKA (reference sequence). CDR3 coding DNA: TGCAGTGCTAGGACTAGCGGGAGGCTAGATGGGCAGTTCTTC. Translation: CSARTSGRLDGQFF.

The chain combines TRBV11-2 with TRBJ2-7, with unresolved D. Germline V CDR1 and CDR2: SGHAT, FQNNGV. V lost 0 bases to trimming and J lost 2 bases, with 11 bases between them. The CDR3 has 15 residues. As DNA, the CDR3 is TGTGCCAGCAGCTTAGATAGCCAGGTAGCCTACGAGCAGTACTTC. Its protein is CASSLDSQVAYEQYF.